The rows below give T cell receptor beta chains drawn from one sample of a study of beta chain features in type 1 diabetes. Produced via immunoSEQ multiplex PCR; TCRdb's table is partial and in-frame only. The sample contains around 290,000 clones, 8% of which appear only once. What was sequenced was central memory CD4+ T cells from blood. These receptor sequences come from a woman aged 18-35 years in good health. Each CDR3 is given with its conserved first and last residue. The D gene is left open where the match is weak. Rows may omit the clone size; those that give it use once, few, many or a size class.

j_gene,v_gene,d_gene,abundance,CDR3nt,CDR3aa
TRBJ1-3,TRBV18,TRBD1,many,TGTGCCAGCTCTCCCGACAGGGACTCTGGAAACACCATATATTTT,CASSPDRDSGNTIYF
TRBJ2-3,TRBV25-1,-,-,TGTGCCAGCAGTGAAGGTGTAACTAGCACAGATACGCAGTATTTT,CASSEGVTSTDTQYF
TRBJ2-5,TRBV5-1,-,-,TGCGCCAGCAGCTTGGTACAGGACCAAGAGACCCAGTACTTC,CASSLVQDQETQYF
TRBJ2-5,TRBV29-1,TRBD2,few,TGCAGCGGTGAATTAACCTCGGGGGGGGCCCAGTACTTC,CSGELTSGGAQYF
TRBJ1-2,TRBV12-1,-,few,TGTGCCAGCAGCTTTGGGCTTCACTATGGCTACACCTTC,CASSFGLHYGYTF
TRBJ2-2,TRBV5-1,-,-,TGCGCCAGCAGCTTACGCGGGGCCGTGAACACCGGGGAGCTGTTTTTT,CASSLRGAVNTGELFF
TRBJ2-2,TRBV9,-,few,TGTGCCAGCAGCGTAAACGGAAACGGGGAGCTGTTTTTT,CASSVNGNGELFF
TRBJ1-4,TRBV1,-,-,TGCACCAGCAGCCGTCGGATTGGGGCGGCTAATGAAAAACTGTTTTTT,CTSSRRIGAANEKLFF
TRBJ2-2,TRBV13,-,-,TGTGCCAGCAGTCCCCTGGCCGCGGGCCTGTTTTTT,CASSPLAAGLFF
TRBJ2-3,TRBV29-1,-,few,TGCAGGGTTTCCCTCGCAAGGCCAGTTCTAAATACGCAGTATTTT,CRVSLARPVLNTQYF
TRBJ2-3,TRBV29-1,-,-,TGCAGCGTTGACAGGGGCGCAGATACGCAGTATTTT,CSVDRGADTQYF
TRBJ1-1,TRBV29-1,-,few,TGCAGCGCGGGACGGGGGAACACTGAAGCTTTCTTT,CSAGRGNTEAFF
TRBJ2-5,TRBV7-2,TRBD1,-,TGTGCCAGCAGCTTTGGCGGGACAGGGGAAGAGACCCAGTACTTC,CASSFGGTGEETQYF
TRBJ2-1,TRBV30,TRBD1,many,TGTGCCTGGAGTCGTCAGGGGGATGAGCAGTTCTTC,CAWSRQGDEQFF
TRBJ2-5,TRBV2,-,few,TGTGCCAGCAGCTTAGGATCAAATAGGGAGACCCAGTACTTC,CASSLGSNRETQYF
TRBJ2-3,TRBV2,-,few,TGTGCCAGCAGTGAATCACTGGGCACAGATACGCAGTATTTT,CASSESLGTDTQYF
TRBJ1-5,TRBV7-2,-,-,TGTGCCAGCAGCGTCCGGGCTCCGGGGCCCCAGCATTTT,CASSVRAPGPQHF
TRBJ1-2,TRBV18,-,few,TGTGCCAGCTCACCCGAGGCTGGTGCTAACTATGGCTACACCTTC,CASSPEAGANYGYTF
TRBJ2-4,TRBV4-1,-,few,TGCGCCAGCAGCCGATCGGATCTATTAGCCAAAAACATTCAGTACTTC,CASSRSDLLAKNIQYF
TRBJ2-1,TRBV11-2,TRBD2,many,TGTGCCAGCAGCTTAGATTGGTCCTGGCGGGGGGTTGTCAATGAGCAGTTCTTC,CASSLDWSWRGVVNEQFF
TRBJ1-4,TRBV28,TRBD1,-,TGTGCCACCCCTCTCAGGACAGGGTCTGAAAAACTGTTTTTT,CATPLRTGSEKLFF
TRBJ1-1,TRBV29-1,-,many,TGCAGCGTTGACAGGGCCAACACTGAAGCTTTCTTT,CSVDRANTEAFF
TRBJ2-7,TRBV30,TRBD2,-,TGTGCCTGGCGGGCGGGGGTCGCGTTGCAGTACTTC,CAWRAGVALQYF
TRBJ2-7,TRBV5-4,-,-,TGTGCCAGCAGCATTACAGGGGGGGCCTACGAGCAGTACTTC,CASSITGGAYEQYF
TRBJ1-3,TRBV15,-,few,TGTGCCACCAGCAGAAACAGGAACTCTGGAAACACCATATATTTT,CATSRNRNSGNTIYF
TRBJ2-1,TRBV5-1,-,few,TGCGCCAGCAGCCTGGGACCCGGGGACAATGAGCAGTTCTTC,CASSLGPGDNEQFF
TRBJ1-1,TRBV7-6,-,few,TGTGCCAGCAGCTTGCGAAGTAGGAACACTGAAGCTTTCTTT,CASSLRSRNTEAFF
TRBJ1-5,TRBV7-9,-,few,TGTGCCAGCAGCTCGCTCCGGCAGGGATGGGAAGGGCCCCAGCATTTT,CASSSLRQGWEGPQHF
TRBJ2-1,TRBV7-9,-,many,TGCATCTCTAGCTTCTCCTACAATGAGCAGTTCTTC,CISSFSYNEQFF
TRBJ2-7,TRBV7-2,-,few,TGTGCCAGCAGCTTGGCGGATGGCTACGAGCAGTACTTC,CASSLADGYEQYF
TRBJ2-1,TRBV7-9,TRBD2,few,TGTGCCAGCCAATTGAGTGGTAGCGGGGGGGCGGACCCGTTCTTC,CASQLSGSGGADPFF
TRBJ2-1,TRBV11-3,-,few,TGTGCCAGCAGCCCCTCGGGACTCCACAATGAGCAGTTCTTC,CASSPSGLHNEQFF
TRBJ2-6,TRBV5-1,-,-,TGCGCCAGCAGCTTGGCATCCGCTGCCGGGGCCAACGTCCTGACTTTC,CASSLASAAGANVLTF
TRBJ2-5,TRBV30,-,few,TGTGCCTGGAGTCTAAAGCCAGAGACCCAGTACTTC,CAWSLKPETQYF
TRBJ1-6,TRBV5-1,-,-,TGCGCCAGCAGCTTCACTACCCTCTGGGGAGAGGAAAATAATTCACCCCTCCACTTT,CASSFTTLWGEENNSPLHF
TRBJ2-2,TRBV7-2,TRBD2,-,TGTGCCAGCACCCCCTCTGGACTAGCGGGGGTTAACACCGGGGAGCTGTTTTTT,CASTPSGLAGVNTGELFF
TRBJ2-5,TRBV9,-,many,TGTGCCAGCAGCCCCGAACAGGGAGAGACCCAGTACTTC,CASSPEQGETQYF
TRBJ1-3,TRBV5-1,TRBD1,-,TGCGCCAGCAGCTCGACAGGGATGTCCGGAAACACCATATATTTT,CASSSTGMSGNTIYF
TRBJ1-2,TRBV7-2,-,few,TGTGCCAGCAGCTTAACAGGGAACGACTATGGCTACACCTTC,CASSLTGNDYGYTF
TRBJ2-2,TRBV25-1,-,few,TGTGCCAGCAGTGAATCCCTCAACACCGGGGAGCTGTTTTTT,CASSESLNTGELFF
TRBJ1-2,TRBV5-5,-,-,TGTGCCAGCAGCTTGTGGACTAACTATGGCTACACCTTC,CASSLWTNYGYTF
TRBJ2-2,TRBV6-5,TRBD2,many,TGTGCCAGCAGTTCCTATGGGGGGGAAACCGGGGAGCTGTTTTTT,CASSSYGGETGELFF
TRBJ1-2,TRBV7-2,-,-,TGTGCCAGCAGCTGGGGTAACTATGGCTACACCTTC,CASSWGNYGYTF
TRBJ1-4,TRBV7-2,-,few,TGTGCCAGCAGCTTGTACCGAAATAATGAAAAACTGTTTTTT,CASSLYRNNEKLFF
TRBJ1-2,TRBV29-1,TRBD1,few,TGCAGCGTTGAAGATCAATCGACAGGGTGGGGCTACACCTTC,CSVEDQSTGWGYTF
TRBJ1-1,TRBV4-3,TRBD1,-,TGCGCCAGCAGCCAGGAGGACAGGGAAGGAGCTGAAGCTTTCTTT,CASSQEDREGAEAFF